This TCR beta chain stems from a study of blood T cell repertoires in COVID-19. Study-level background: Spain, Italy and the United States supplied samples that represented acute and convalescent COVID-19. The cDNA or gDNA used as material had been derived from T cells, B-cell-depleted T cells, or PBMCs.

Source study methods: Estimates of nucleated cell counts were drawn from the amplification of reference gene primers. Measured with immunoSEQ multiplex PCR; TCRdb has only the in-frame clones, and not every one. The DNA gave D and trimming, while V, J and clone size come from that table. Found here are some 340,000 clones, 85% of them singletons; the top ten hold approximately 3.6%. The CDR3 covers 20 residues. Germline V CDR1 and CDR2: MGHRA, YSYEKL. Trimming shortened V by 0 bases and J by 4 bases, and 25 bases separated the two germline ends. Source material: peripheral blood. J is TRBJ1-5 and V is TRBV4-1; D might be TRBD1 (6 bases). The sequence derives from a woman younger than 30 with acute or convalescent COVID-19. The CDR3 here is CASSQDMGPAGATLNQPQHF. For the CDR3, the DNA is TGCGCCAGCAGCCAAGATATGGGCCCGGCAGGGGCGACCCTGAATCAGCCCCAGCATTTT.